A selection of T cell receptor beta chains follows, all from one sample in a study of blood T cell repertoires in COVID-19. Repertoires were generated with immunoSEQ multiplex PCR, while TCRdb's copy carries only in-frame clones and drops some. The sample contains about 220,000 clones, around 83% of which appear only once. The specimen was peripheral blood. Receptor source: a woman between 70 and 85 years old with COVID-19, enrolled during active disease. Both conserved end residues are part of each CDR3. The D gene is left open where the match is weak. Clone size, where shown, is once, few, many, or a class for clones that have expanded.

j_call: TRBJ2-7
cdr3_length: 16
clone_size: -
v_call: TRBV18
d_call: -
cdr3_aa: CASSPPGKTGAYEQYF
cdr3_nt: TGTGCCAGCTCACCACCAGGAAAGACAGGAGCCTACGAGCAGTACTTC

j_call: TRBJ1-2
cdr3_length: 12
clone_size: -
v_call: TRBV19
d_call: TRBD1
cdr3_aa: CASTAQGYGYTF
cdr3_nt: TGTGCCAGTACTGCACAGGGGTATGGCTACACCTTC

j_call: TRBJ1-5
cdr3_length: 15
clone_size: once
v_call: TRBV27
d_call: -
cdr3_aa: CASRLGTEDGQPQHF
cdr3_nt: TGTGCCAGCAGACTTGGTACGGAGGACGGTCAGCCCCAGCATTTT

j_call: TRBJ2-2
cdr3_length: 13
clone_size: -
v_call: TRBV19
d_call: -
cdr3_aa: CASSILNTGELFF
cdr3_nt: TGTGCCAGTAGTATCTTGAACACCGGGGAGCTGTTTTTT

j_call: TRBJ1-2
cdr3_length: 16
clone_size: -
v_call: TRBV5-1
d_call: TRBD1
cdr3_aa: CASSPGTGQALSGYTF
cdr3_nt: TGCGCCAGCAGCCCAGGGACAGGGCAGGCCCTATCTGGCTACACCTTC

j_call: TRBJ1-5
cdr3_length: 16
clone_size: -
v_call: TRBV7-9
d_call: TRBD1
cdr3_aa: CASSLGTGYRNQPQHF
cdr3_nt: TGTGCCAGCAGCCTCGGGACAGGGTACCGCAATCAGCCCCAGCATTTT

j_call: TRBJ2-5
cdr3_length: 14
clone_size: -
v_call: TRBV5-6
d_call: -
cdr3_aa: CASSLDSRQETQYF
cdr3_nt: TGTGCCAGCAGCTTGGATTCCCGCCAAGAGACCCAGTACTTC

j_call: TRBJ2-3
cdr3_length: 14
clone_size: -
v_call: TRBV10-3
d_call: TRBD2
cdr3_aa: CAIGLAGTTDTQYF
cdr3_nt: TGTGCCATCGGGCTAGCGGGGACCACAGATACGCAGTATTTT

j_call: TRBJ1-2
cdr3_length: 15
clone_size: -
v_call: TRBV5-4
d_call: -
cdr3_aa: CASSESGPANYGYTF
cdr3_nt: TGTGCCAGCAGCGAATCAGGTCCAGCTAACTATGGCTACACCTTC

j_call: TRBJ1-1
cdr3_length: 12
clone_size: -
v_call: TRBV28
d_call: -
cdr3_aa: CASNLMDSEAFF
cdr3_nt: TGTGCCAGCAATTTGATGGACAGTGAAGCTTTCTTT

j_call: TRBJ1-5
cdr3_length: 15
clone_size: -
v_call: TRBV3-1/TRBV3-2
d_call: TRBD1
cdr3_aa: CASSDRGGGNQPQHF
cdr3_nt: TGTGCCAGCAGCGACAGGGGAGGTGGCAATCAGCCCCAGCATTTT

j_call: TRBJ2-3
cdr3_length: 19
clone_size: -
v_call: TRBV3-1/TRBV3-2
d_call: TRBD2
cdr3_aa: CASSRERASGSTSTDTQYF
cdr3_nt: TGTGCCAGCAGCCGAGAGAGGGCTAGCGGGAGCACAAGCACAGATACGCAGTATTTT

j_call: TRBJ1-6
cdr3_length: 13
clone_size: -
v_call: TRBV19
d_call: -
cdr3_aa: CASRRTRRAPLHF
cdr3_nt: TGTGCCAGTAGAAGAACTCGCAGGGCACCCCTCCACTTT

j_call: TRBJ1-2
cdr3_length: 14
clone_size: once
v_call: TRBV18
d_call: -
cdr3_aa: CASSLIDTNYGYTF
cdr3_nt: TGTGCCAGCTCACTTATTGACACAAACTATGGCTACACCTTC

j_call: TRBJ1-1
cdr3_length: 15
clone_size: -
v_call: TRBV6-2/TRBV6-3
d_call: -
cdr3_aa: CASSYPAGKNTEAFF
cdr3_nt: TGTGCCAGCAGTTACCCGGCAGGGAAGAACACTGAAGCTTTCTTT